Sequencing of this T cell receptor (beta chain) was carried out in a study of response to subunit inactivated influenza vaccine. TCRdb redid the calling of the RT-PCR reads with MiXCR, one entry per CDR3 protein. The data contain roughly 500,000 distinct CDR3 sequences, roughly 23% of them singletons. In this sample, this clonotype turned up a few times. These same data were also listed under a study on T cells expressing NK-cell markers. This second study says: 5'RACE template switching with UMIs produced the TCR beta cDNA. Source material for TCR beta repertoires consisted of sorted CD3+CD56+NKG2C+, CD3+CD56+NKG2C- and CD3+CD56-NKG2C+ T cells. An anti-gamma-delta TCR antibody confined sorting to alpha-beta TCR T cells across several of the experiments.

The source was CD4+ T cells sorted from PBMCs, collected 11 to 12 days after vaccination. This TCR was sampled from a man aged 50-59 years who received an inactivated influenza vaccine.

The CDR3 spells CASSRGLMGNSPLHF. CDR3 DNA: TGCGCCAGCAGCCGGGGACTAATGGGCAATTCACCCCTCCACTTT. V is TRBV5-1 and J is TRBJ1-6; weak D call: TRBD1 (5 bases). This CDR3 comprises 15 residues. The germline CDR1 and CDR2 sequences are SGHRS and YFSETQ. Trimming stripped 4 bases from V and 7 bases from J, with 15 bases between.